The sequence of this TCR beta chain was determined in a study of human T cells and chemical hapten exposure. Turning to the study itself: Among samples, TCR yields varied mainly because of small differences in pooled library volume.

This clonotype is medium-sized by share. Its antigen is not known. Sample time point: healthy volunteer bleed at 2 weeks. Total RNA was isolated from unfractionated whole blood. Regarding the study as a whole: Unchanged with DPC sensitization were TCRs above 1 in 1000 frequency.

Single cDNA molecules in the library carried unique molecular identifiers attached during preparation. Original data processing: TCR counts had a median of around 94,000 per sample and spanned about 23,224 to 750,000. TCRdb itself ran the RACE reads through MiXCR, one entry per CDR3 protein. The V and J calls reflect TCRdb's pipeline rather than the authors' work. The sample holds approximately 97,000 distinct CDR3 sequences, 8.5% to 9% seen once. The receptor was derived from a female donor in good health. Some clones in this sample may be carry-over from other donors' samples. The specimen sequenced was whole blood.

The DNA for the CDR3 is TGTGCCAGCAGTTTAGGGGGGGGCACAGATACGCAGTATTTT. It yields the protein CASSLGGGTDTQYF. The V gene is TRBV27, the J gene TRBJ2-3; 7 bases match TRBD2. Germline V CDR1 and CDR2: MNHEY, SMNVEV (reference sequence). The CDR3 sequence is 14 residues long. Germline trimming cut 2 bases from V and 1 base from J; bases unmatched to any gene: 0.